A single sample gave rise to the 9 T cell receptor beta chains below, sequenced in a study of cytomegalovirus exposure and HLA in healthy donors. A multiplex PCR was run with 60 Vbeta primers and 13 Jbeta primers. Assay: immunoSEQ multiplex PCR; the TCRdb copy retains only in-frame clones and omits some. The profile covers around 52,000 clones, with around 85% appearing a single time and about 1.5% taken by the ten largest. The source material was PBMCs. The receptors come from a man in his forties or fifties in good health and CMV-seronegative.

CDR3: CASSIGTGRFVQPQHF. CDR3 coding DNA: TGTGCCAGTAGTATAGGGACAGGGAGGTTCGTTCAGCCCCAGCATTTT. The gene calls are TRBV19 and TRBJ1-5, with TRBD1 matching 8 bases. The CDR3 runs to 16 residues. Germline lookup yields CDR1 LNHDA and CDR2 SQIVND (reference sequence). V lost 1 base to trimming and J lost 6 bases; unmatched junction nucleotides: 8.

The CDR3 loop reads CASSPRGQVPWVAFF. CDR3 coding DNA: TGTGCCAGCAGCCCAAGGGGACAGGTGCCCTGGGTAGCTTTCTTT. The chain links TRBV7-2 to TRBJ1-1, with 8 bases lining up with TRBD1. The V and J ends lost 5 bases and 10 bases, in that order; junction bases with no gene match: 15. Germline loops: CDR1 SGHTA, CDR2 FQGNSA. The CDR3 consists of 15 residues.

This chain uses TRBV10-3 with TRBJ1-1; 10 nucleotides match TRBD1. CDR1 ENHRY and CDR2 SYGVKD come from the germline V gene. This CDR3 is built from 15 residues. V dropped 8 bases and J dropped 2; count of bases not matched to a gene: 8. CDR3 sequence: CAIGAGQGPNTEAFF. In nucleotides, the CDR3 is TGTGCCATCGGCGCGGGACAGGGGCCAAACACTGAAGCTTTCTTT.

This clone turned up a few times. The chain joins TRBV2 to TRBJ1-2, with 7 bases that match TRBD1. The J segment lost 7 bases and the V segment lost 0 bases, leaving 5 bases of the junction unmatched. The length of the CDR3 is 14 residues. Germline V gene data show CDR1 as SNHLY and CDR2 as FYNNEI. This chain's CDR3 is CASSEARAGGGYTF. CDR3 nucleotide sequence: TGTGCCAGCAGTGAAGCGAGGGCAGGGGGTGGCTACACCTTC.

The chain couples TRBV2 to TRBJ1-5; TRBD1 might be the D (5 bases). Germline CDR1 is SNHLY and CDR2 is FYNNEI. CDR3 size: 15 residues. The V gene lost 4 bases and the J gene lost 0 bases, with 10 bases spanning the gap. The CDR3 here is CASSGQPDSNQPQHF. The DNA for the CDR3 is TGTGCCAGCAGTGGACAGCCCGATAGCAATCAGCCCCAGCATTTT.

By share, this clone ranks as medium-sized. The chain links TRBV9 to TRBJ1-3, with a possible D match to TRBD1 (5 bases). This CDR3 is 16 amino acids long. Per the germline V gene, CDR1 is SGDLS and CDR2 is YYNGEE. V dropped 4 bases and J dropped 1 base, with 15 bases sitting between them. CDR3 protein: CASSLGRGRSGNTIYF. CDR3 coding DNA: TGTGCCAGCAGCCTGGGGAGGGGCAGGTCTGGAAACACCATATATTTT.

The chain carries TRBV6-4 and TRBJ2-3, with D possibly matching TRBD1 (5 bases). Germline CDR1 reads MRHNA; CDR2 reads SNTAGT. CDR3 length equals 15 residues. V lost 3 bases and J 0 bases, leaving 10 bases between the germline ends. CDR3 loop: CASSDTGVSTDTQYF. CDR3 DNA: TGTGCCAGCAGTGATACAGGCGTCAGCACAGATACGCAGTATTTT.

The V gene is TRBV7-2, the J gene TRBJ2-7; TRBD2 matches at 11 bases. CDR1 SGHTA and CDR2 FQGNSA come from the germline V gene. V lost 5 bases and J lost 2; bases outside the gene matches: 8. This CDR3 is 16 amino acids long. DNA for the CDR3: TGTGCCAGCAGCCGCAACCAACTAGCGGGGGCCTACGAGCAGTACTTC. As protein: CASSRNQLAGAYEQYF.

For the CDR3, the DNA is TGTGCCAGCAGCTTGACTAGCCGGACTGAAGCTTTCTTT. Its protein product is CASSLTSRTEAFF. The chain uses TRBV5-4 and TRBJ1-1, with D hard to call. Germline V gives CDR1 SGHNT, CDR2 YYREEE (reference sequence). CDR3 length: 13 amino acids. Trimming removed 1 base from V and 5 bases from J, with 9 bases in between.